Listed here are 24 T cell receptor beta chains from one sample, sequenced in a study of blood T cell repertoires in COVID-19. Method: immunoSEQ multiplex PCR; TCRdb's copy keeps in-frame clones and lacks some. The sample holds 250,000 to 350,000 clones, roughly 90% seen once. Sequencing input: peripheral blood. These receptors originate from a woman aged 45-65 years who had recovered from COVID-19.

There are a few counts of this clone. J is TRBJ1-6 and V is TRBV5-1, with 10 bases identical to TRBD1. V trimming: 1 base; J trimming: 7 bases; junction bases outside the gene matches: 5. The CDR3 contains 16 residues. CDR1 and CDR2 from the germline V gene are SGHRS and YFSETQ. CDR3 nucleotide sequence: TGCGCCAGCAGCTTGCTCTCGACAGGGGGCAATTCACCCCTCCACTTT. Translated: CASSLLSTGGNSPLHF.

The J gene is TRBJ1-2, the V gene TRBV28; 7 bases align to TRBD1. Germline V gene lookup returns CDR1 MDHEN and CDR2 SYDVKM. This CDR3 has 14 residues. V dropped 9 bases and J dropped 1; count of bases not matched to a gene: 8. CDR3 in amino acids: CASSTGVLNYGYTF. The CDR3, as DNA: TGTGCCAGTTCAACAGGGGTCCTTAACTATGGCTACACCTTC.

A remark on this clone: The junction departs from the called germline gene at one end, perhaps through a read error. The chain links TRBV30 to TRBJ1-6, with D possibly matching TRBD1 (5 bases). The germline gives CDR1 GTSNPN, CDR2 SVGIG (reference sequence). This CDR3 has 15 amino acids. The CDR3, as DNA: TGTGCCGGGAGGGATGACAGTCTTAATTCCTCACCCCTCCACTTT. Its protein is CAGRDDSLNSSPLHF.

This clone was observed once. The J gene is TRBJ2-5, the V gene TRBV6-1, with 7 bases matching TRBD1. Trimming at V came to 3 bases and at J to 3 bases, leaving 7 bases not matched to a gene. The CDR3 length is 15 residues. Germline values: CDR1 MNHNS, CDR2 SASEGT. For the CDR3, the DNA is TGTGCCAGCAGTGACACCGGGACAGCAGAAGAGACCCAGTACTTC. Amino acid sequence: CASSDTGTAEETQYF.

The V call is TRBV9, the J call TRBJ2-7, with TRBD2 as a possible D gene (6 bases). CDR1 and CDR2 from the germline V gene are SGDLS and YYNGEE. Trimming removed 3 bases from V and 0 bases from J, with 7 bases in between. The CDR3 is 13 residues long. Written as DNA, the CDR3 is TGTGCCAGCAGCGCCGGGAGCTCCTACGAGCAGTACTTC. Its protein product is CASSAGSSYEQYF.

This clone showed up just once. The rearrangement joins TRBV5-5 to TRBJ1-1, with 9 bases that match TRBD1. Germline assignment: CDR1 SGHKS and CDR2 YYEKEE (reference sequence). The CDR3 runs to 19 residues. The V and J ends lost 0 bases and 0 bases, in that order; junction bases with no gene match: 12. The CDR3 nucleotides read TGTGCCAGCAGCTTGGACCGCCACAGGGGGCGCCCCATGAACACTGAAGCTTTCTTT. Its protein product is CASSLDRHRGRPMNTEAFF.

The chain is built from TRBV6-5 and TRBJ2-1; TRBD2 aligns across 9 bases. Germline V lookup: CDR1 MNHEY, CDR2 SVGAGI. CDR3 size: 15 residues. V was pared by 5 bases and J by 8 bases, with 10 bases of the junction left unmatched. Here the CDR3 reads CASSTISGRGYEQFF. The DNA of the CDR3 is TGTGCCAGCAGTACCATTAGCGGGAGAGGTTATGAGCAGTTCTTC.

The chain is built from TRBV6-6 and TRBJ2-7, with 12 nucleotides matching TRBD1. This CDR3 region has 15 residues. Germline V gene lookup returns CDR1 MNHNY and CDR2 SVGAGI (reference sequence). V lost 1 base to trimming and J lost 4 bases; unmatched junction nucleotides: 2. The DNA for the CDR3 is TGTGCCAGCAGTTACTTGGGACAGGGGGCGTACGAGCAGTACTTC. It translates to CASSYLGQGAYEQYF.

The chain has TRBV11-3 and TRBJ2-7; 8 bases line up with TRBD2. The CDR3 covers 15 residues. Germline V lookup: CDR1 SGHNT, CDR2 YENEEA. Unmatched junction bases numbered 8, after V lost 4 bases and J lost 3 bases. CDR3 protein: CASSSGPGGIYEQYF. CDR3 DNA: TGTGCCAGCAGCTCAGGTCCGGGGGGGATCTACGAGCAGTACTTC.

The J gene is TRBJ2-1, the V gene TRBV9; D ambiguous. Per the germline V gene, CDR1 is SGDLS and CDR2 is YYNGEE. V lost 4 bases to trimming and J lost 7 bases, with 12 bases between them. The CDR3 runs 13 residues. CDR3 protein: CASSFAVVNEQFF. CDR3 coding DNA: TGTGCCAGCAGCTTCGCGGTTGTAAATGAGCAGTTCTTC.

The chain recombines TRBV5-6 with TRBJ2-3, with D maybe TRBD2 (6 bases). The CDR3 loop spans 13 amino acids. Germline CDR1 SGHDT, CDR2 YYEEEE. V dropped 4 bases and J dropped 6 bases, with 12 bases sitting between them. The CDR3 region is CASSRDSRDTQYF. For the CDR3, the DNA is TGTGCCAGCAGCCGGGACTCCAGGGATACGCAGTATTTT.

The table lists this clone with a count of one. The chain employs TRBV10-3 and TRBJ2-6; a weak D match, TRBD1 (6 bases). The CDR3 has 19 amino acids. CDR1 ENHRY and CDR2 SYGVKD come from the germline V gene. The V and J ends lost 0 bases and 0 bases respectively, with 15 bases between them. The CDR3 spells CAISESVQGSHSGANVLTF. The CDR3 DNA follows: TGTGCCATCAGTGAGTCGGTACAGGGATCCCACTCTGGGGCCAACGTCCTGACTTTC.

Here the CDR3 DNA reads TGTGCCAGCAACAGGGGGCAGGGTGAGCAGTTCTTC. Translation: CASNRGQGEQFF. The chain has TRBV3-1 (or the pseudogene TRBV3-2) and TRBJ2-1; 9 positions agree with TRBD1. J lost 9 bases, V lost 7 bases, and 4 bases had no gene match. Germline V gene lookup returns CDR1 LGHDT and CDR2 YNNKEL (reference sequence). CDR3 length: 12 amino acids.

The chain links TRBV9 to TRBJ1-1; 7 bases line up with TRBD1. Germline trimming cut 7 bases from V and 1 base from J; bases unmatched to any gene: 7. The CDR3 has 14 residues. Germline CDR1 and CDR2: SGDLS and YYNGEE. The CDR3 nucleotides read TGTGCCAGCGCCCGGGACAGTAAGAACACTGAAGCTTTCTTT. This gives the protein CASARDSKNTEAFF. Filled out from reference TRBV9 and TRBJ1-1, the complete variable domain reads DSGVTQTPKHLITATGQRVTLRCSPRSGDLSVYWYQQSLDQGLQFLIQYYNGEERAKGNILERFSAQQFPDLHSELNLSSLELGDSALYFCASARDSKNTEAFFGQGTRLTVV.

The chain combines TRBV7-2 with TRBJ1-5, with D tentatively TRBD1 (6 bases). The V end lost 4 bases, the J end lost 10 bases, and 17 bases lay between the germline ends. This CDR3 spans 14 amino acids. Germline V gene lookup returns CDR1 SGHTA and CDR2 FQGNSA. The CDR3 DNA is TGTGCCAGCAGCTCCCTCCAGGGGATAGAACCCCAGCATTTT. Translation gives CASSSLQGIEPQHF.

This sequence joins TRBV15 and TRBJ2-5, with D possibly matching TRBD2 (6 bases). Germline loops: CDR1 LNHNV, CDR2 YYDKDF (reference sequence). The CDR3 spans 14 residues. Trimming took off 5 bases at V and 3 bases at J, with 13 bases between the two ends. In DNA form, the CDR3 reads TGTGCCACCAGCGGAGGGGTTCGGGAAGAGACCCAGTACTTC. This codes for CATSGGVREETQYF.

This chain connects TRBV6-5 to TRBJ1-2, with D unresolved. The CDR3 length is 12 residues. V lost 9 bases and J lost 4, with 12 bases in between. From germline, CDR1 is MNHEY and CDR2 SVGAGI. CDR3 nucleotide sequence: TGTGCCAGTATGACATTTCCCTATGGCTACACCTTC. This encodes CASMTFPYGYTF.

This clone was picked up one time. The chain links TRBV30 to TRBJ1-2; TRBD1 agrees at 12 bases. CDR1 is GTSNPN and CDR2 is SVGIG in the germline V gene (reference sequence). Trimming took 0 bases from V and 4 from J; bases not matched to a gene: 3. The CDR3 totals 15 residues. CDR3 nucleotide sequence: TGTGCCTGGAGTGTCGGGACAGGGGGCCTCTATGGCTACACCTTC. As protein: CAWSVGTGGLYGYTF.

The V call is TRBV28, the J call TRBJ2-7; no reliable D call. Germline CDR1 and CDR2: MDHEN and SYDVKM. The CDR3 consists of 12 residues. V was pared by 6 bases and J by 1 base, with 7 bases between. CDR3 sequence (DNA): TGTGCCAGCAGCCTCCGGTCCTACGAGCAGTACTTC. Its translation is CASSLRSYEQYF.

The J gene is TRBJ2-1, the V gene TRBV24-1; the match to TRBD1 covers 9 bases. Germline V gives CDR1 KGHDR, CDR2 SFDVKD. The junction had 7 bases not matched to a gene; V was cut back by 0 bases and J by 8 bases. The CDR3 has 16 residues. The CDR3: CATSDLTDRGDDEQFF. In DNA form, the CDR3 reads TGTGCCACCAGTGATTTGACGGACAGGGGCGACGATGAGCAGTTCTTC.

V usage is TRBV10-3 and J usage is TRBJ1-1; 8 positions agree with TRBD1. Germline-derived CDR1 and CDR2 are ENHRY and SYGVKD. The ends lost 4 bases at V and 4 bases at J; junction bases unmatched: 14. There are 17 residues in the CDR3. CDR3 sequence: CAISAPGQGLRVTEAFF. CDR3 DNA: TGTGCCATCAGTGCCCCAGGACAGGGCCTGAGGGTCACTGAAGCTTTCTTT.

CDR3 sequence reads: CAWGDKSYEQYF. The CDR3 coding sequence is TGTGCCTGGGGGGACAAGTCCTACGAGCAGTACTTC. The chain uses TRBV30 and TRBJ2-7; D may be TRBD1 (6 bases). The germline V and J ends were trimmed by 5 bases and 1 base, with 9 bases remaining between them. Germline assignment: CDR1 GTSNPN and CDR2 SVGIG (reference sequence). The CDR3 runs 12 residues. The full variable domain, with the rest looked up from reference TRBV30 and TRBJ2-7, is SQTIHQWPATLVQPVGSPLSLECTVEGTSNPNLYWYRQAAGRGLQLLFYSVGIGQISSEVPQNLSASRPQDRQFILSSKKLLLSDSGFYLCAWGDKSYEQYFGPGTRLTVT.

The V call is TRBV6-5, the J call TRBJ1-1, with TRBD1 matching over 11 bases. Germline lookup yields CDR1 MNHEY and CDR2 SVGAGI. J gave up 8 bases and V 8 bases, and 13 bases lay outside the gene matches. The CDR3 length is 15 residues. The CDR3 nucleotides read TGTGCCAGCCGGTCAGGACAGGGGGCCTACCCCGAAGCTTTCTTT. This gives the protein CASRSGQGAYPEAFF.

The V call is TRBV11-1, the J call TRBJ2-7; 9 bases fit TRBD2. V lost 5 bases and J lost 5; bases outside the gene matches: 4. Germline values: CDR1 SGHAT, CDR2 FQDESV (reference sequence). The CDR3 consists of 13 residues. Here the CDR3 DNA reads TGTGCCAGCAGCCCCGGACTAGCGAACGAGCAGTACTTC. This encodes CASSPGLANEQYF.